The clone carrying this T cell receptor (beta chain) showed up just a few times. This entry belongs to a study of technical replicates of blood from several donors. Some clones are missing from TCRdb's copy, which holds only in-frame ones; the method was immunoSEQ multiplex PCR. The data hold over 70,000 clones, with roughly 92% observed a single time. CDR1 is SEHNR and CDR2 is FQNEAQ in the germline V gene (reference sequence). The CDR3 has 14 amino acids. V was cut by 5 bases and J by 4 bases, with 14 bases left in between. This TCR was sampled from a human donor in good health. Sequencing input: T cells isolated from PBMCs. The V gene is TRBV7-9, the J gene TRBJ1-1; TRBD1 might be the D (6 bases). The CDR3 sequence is CASSLSYRVTEAFF. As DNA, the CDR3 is TGTGCCAGCAGCCTATCCTACAGGGTCACTGAAGCTTTCTTT.